This record concerns one TCR beta chain sequence. The data originate from a study of shared clonotypes between healthy human individuals. CD8 cells regarded as naive lacked CD45RO, were positively chosen for CCR7, and omitted terminally differentiated effector memory CD45RA+ cells. The CDR3 contains 13 residues. Germline assignment: CDR1 SGHRS and CDR2 YFSETQ. The V gene lost 0 bases and the J gene lost 11 bases, with 13 bases spanning the gap. Data came from immunoSEQ multiplex PCR; TCRdb stores just in-frame clones and leaves some out. The data contain about 2.1 million clones, about 94% of them singletons.

Sequenced: naive CD8+ T cells from PBMCs. The genes are TRBV5-1 and TRBJ2-3; a weak D match, TRBD2 (5 bases). This TCR came from a man aged 18 to 29 in good health. Some clones in this sample may be carry-over from other donors' samples. The CDR3 coding sequence is TGCGCCAGCAGCTTGGGACGGGGAAAGGAGCAGTATTTT. This encodes CASSLGRGKEQYF.